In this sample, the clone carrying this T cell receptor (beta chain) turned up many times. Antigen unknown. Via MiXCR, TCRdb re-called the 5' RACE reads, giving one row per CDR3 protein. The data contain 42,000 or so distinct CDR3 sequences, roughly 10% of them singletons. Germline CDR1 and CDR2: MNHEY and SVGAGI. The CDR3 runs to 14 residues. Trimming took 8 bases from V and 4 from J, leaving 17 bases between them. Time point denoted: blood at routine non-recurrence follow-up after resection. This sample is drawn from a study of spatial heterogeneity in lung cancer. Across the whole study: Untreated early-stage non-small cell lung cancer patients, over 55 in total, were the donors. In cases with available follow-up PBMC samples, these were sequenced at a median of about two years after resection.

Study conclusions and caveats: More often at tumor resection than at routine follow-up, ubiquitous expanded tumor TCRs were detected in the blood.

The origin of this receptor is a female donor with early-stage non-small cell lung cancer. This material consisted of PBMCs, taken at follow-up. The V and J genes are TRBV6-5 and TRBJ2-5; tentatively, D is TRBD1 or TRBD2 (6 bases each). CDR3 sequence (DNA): TGTGCCAGCGGGGGGCCCGTGGGTAGAGAGACCCAGTACTTC. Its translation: CASGGPVGRETQYF.